The 8 T cell receptor beta chains listed next were all sequenced from one sample in a study of blood T cell repertoires in COVID-19. The table came from immunoSEQ multiplex PCR; TCRdb's copy has only in-frame clones and leaves some out. The data contain almost 250,000 clones, approximately 85% of them seen just once; the ten biggest clones take up 8.5% to 9.5%. Sequenced input: PBMCs or T cells enriched from blood (not recorded which). The origin of the receptors is a woman aged 50 to 65 with acute COVID-19.

The chain has TRBV25-1 and TRBJ2-3; 8 bases are shared with TRBD1. The CDR3 loop spans 17 amino acids. Germline V CDR1 and CDR2: MGHDK, SYGVNS. The V and J ends lost 0 bases and 1 base, in that order; junction bases with no gene match: 6. CDR3 protein: CASSEYGRGLRTDTQYF. The CDR3 nucleotides read TGTGCCAGCAGTGAATATGGCAGGGGGCTTCGCACAGATACGCAGTATTTT.

This chain links TRBV5-1 with TRBJ1-5; 10 bases are a match to TRBD1. The CDR3 is 15 residues long. Germline trimming cut 4 bases from V and 4 bases from J; bases unmatched to any gene: 5. CDR1 is SGHRS, CDR2 YFSETQ, per germline. CDR3 amino acids: CASSVGQGVNQPQHF. CDR3 nucleotide sequence: TGCGCCAGCAGCGTTGGACAGGGGGTTAATCAGCCCCAGCATTTT.

The count of this clone is one. J is TRBJ1-2 and V is TRBV19, with a weak D call TRBD1 (6 bases). The CDR3 has 15 amino acids. V lost 2 bases and J lost 4, with 14 bases in between. CDR1 and CDR2 (germline): LNHDA, SQIVND (reference sequence). The CDR3, as DNA: TGTGCCAGTAGTATAATGGACAGTGTATTCTATGGCTACACCTTC. Its translation: CASSIMDSVFYGYTF.

J is TRBJ2-1 and V is TRBV5-1, with 7 nucleotides matching TRBD1. In germline, CDR1 is SGHRS, CDR2 YFSETQ. The CDR3 covers 16 residues. V shed 4 bases, J shed 1 base, and the junction held 8 bases outside the gene matches. The CDR3 nucleotides read TGCGCCAGCAGCGAGAGGACAGGAGTATCCTACAATGAGCAGTTCTTC. It specifies CASSERTGVSYNEQFF.

This chain joins TRBV5-6 and TRBJ1-5, with D perhaps TRBD1 (6 bases). The germline V gene encodes CDR1 SGHDT and CDR2 YYEEEE. This CDR3 comprises 15 residues. V was trimmed by 1 base and J by 4 bases, leaving 12 bases between them. The CDR3 region is CASSLRTAMNQPQHF. The CDR3 DNA reads as TGTGCCAGCAGCTTGAGGACAGCCATGAATCAGCCCCAGCATTTT.

The rearrangement uses TRBV4-3 and TRBJ2-1; D unclear. CDR3 length: 13 amino acids. Trimming left V 1 base short and J 9 bases short, with 10 bases between. CDR1 is LGHNA, CDR2 YSLEER, per germline. For the CDR3, the DNA is TGCGCCAGCAGCCAAGGGCAGAATGCTGAGCAGTTCTTC. Translation gives CASSQGQNAEQFF.

This clone came up a few times. The CDR3 nucleotides are TGTGCCAGCAGCCCACCTTTGGGACAGGGATTGGTTGAGCAGTTCTTC. This translates into CASSPPLGQGLVEQFF. The chain uses TRBV3-1 (or the pseudogene TRBV3-2) and TRBJ2-1, with 9 bases lining up with TRBD1. After removal of 4 bases from V and 9 bases from J, the junction contained 13 bases not matched to a gene. The CDR3 has 16 amino acids. From germline, CDR1 is LGHDT and CDR2 YNNKEL (reference sequence).

This chain links TRBV7-2 with TRBJ2-5, with 12 bases fitting TRBD2. The germline CDR1 and CDR2 sequences are SGHTA and FQGNSA. The CDR3 contains 14 residues. J lost 5 bases, V lost 5 bases, and 3 bases had no gene match. In nucleotides, the CDR3 is TGTGCCAGCAGCCAAGGACTAGCGGGGGAGACCCAGTACTTC. The encoded protein is CASSQGLAGETQYF.